The text below deals with one T cell receptor beta chain. Antigen specificity is unknown. The library had UMIs added by 3' ligation of an oligonucleotide to TCR cDNA. Whole-blood samples were roughly 2.7 ml of peripheral blood from healthy adult volunteers. The data stem from a study of naive and memory T cell subsets. Broader study findings: Potentially, T cell activation and differentiation skew this RNA-based measurement.

Four PCR rounds used nested alpha and beta constant region primers plus the SP2 primer. For blood and skin samples, reverse transcription used TCR alpha and beta constant primers. One entry per CDR3 protein results from TCRdb running MiXCR on the 5' RACE reads. The repertoire has more than 55,000 distinct CDR3 sequences, 7.6% of them found once; the top ten carry 9.8%. This TCR came from a female donor in good health.

The CDR3, as DNA: TGTGCCAGTTCACAGGGCCGTACCTACAATGAGCAGTTCTTC. This codes for CASSQGRTYNEQFF. The chain employs TRBV2 and TRBJ2-1; D perhaps matches TRBD1 (6 bases). V was shortened by 9 bases and J by 2 bases, with 14 bases between the two germline ends. Germline V gene lookup returns CDR1 SNHLY and CDR2 FYNNEI. The CDR3 length is 14 residues. Complete variable domain (other parts from reference TRBV2 and TRBJ2-1): EPEVTQTPSHQVTQMGQEVILRCVPISNHLYFYWYRQILGQKVEFLVSFYNNEISEKSEIFDDQFSVERPDGSNFTLKIRSTKLEDSAMYFCASSQGRTYNEQFFGPGTRLTVL.